The entry below gives a single T cell receptor beta chain sequence along with its context. The data were obtained in a study of shared clonotypes between healthy human individuals. Germline V CDR1 and CDR2: ENHRY, SYGVKD. The CDR3 runs 15 residues. V was pared by 3 bases and J by 5 bases, with 7 bases of the junction left unmatched. Naive CD8 cells lacked CD45RO, underwent positive selection for CCR7 and left out terminally differentiated effector memory CD45RA+ cells. Only in-frame clones appear in the TCRdb table, and some are missing; sequencing was by immunoSEQ multiplex PCR. The sample includes roughly 2.1 million clones, about 92% of them seen just once.

The J gene is TRBJ1-2, the V gene TRBV10-3, with 9 bases fitting TRBD1. The sample was naive CD8+ T cells from PBMCs. The TCR originated in a man aged 18 to 30 in good health. Some clones in this sample may be carry-over from other donors' samples. The chain's CDR3 is CAISERGQGIYGYTF. CDR3 nucleotide sequence: TGTGCCATCAGTGAAAGGGGACAGGGTATTTATGGCTACACCTTC.